Listed here are 7 T cell receptor beta chains from one sample, sequenced in a study of molecular identifiers for immune sequencing clone quantification. TCRdb reanalysed the PCR reads using MiXCR and keeps one entry per CDR3 protein. Here the sample spans over 550,000 distinct CDR3 sequences, less than 30% being singletons. Sequenced material: naive CD8+ T cells from blood, with Jurkat cell RNA spiked in. Indicated subset: FACS-sorted CD8+CD4-CCR7+CD45RA+ naive T cells. The receptor set was obtained from a human donor in good health. Some libraries in this study had Jurkat cell RNA spiked in.

This clonotype was seen repeatedly, ten times or more. The V and J genes are TRBV4-3 and TRBJ2-7; 8 bases match TRBD2. The germline gives CDR1 LGHNA, CDR2 YSLEER. V was pared by 0 bases and J by 2 bases, with 6 bases of the junction left unmatched. The CDR3 is 16 amino acids. The CDR3 reads CASSQDSSGGAYEQYF. CDR3 bases: TGCGCCAGCAGCCAAGATTCGAGCGGGGGAGCCTACGAGCAGTACTTC.

This clonotype was observed a few times. The chain carries TRBV10-1 and TRBJ2-5; D is ambiguous. There are 13 residues in the CDR3. Trimming shortened V by 4 bases and J by 5 bases, and 11 bases separated the two germline ends. Germline V gives CDR1 WNHNN, CDR2 SYGVQD (reference sequence). CDR3 region: CASSGGPRETQYF. In nucleotides, the CDR3 is TGCGCCAGCAGTGGTGGGCCTCGGGAGACCCAGTACTTC.

This clonotype was counted between two and nine times. The V call is TRBV4-3, the J call TRBJ1-5; D not certain. Germline V CDR1 and CDR2: LGHNA, YSLEER. V lost 0 bases and J lost 0, with 9 bases in between. The CDR3 spans 16 residues. As DNA, the CDR3 is TGCGCCAGCAGCCAAGATCGTGGCAGTAGCAATCAGCCCCAGCATTTT. Protein sequence: CASSQDRGSSNQPQHF.

The chain employs TRBV21-1 and TRBJ1-1; TRBD1 reflects the table's D call only, with no check against the DNA. TRBV21-1 is flagged as a pseudogene. The CDR3 totals 13 residues. The CDR3, as DNA: TGTGCCAGCAGCAAAGTCCTGGGACCTGGAGCTTTCTTT. Protein sequence: CASSKVLGPGAFF.

This clonotype was detected a few times. The chain recombines TRBV27 with TRBJ2-7; D is possibly TRBD1 (6 bases). Trimming removed 2 bases at V and 4 bases at J, with 12 bases between. Germline V gene sequence: CDR1 MNHEY, CDR2 SMNVEV (reference sequence). This CDR3 is built from 14 residues. The CDR3 here is CASSLHEQGYEQYF. DNA for the CDR3: TGTGCCAGCAGTTTACATGAACAGGGATACGAGCAGTACTTC.

The chain has TRBV27 and TRBJ2-2; D remains ambiguous. Germline CDR1 reads MNHEY; CDR2 reads SMNVEV (reference sequence). This CDR3 contains 11 residues. Trimming shortened V by 6 bases and J by 7 bases, and 6 bases separated the two germline ends. The CDR3 DNA is TGTGCCAGCAGGAGGAACGGGGAGCTGTTTTTT. Its translation: CASRRNGELFF.

The chain employs TRBV7-9 and TRBJ2-1; possible D gene TRBD1, 6 bases. This CDR3 is 14 amino acids long. The germline gives CDR1 SEHNR, CDR2 FQNEAQ (reference sequence). With 1 base removed from V and 9 bases from J, the gap between germline ends came to 13 bases. The CDR3 loop reads CASSLVGGWGEQFF. CDR3 bases: TGTGCCAGCAGCTTAGTTGGGGGCTGGGGTGAGCAGTTCTTC.